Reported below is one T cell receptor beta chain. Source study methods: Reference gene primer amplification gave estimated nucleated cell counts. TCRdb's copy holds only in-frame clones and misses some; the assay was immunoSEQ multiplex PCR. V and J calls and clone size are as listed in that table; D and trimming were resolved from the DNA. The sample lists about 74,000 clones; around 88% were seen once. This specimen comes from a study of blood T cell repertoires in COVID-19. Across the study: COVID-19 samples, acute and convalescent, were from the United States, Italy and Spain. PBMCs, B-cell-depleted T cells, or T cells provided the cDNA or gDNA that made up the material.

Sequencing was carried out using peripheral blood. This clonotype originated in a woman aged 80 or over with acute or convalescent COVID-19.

For the CDR3, the DNA is TGTGCCAGCAGCCAAGATCCTATACAGACCCAGTACTTC. This gives the protein CASSQDPIQTQYF. V gene TRBV4-2 combines with J gene TRBJ2-5, with unresolved D. This CDR3 has 13 residues. Trimming left V 0 bases short and J 6 bases short, with 8 bases between. The germline gives CDR1 LGHNA, CDR2 YNFKEQ.